Sequencing of this T cell receptor (beta chain) was carried out in a study of cytotoxic CD8 clonotypes in ibrutinib-treated CLL. On the study more broadly: Partial response was seen in some 24 patients and complete response in 2; after median around 5.5 years, approximately 14 stayed remitted, roughly twelve progressed.

After removal of 5 bases from V and 10 bases from J, the junction contained 12 bases not matched to a gene. Germline assignment: CDR1 MNHEY and CDR2 SVGAGI. The CDR3 is 14 amino acids. This table comes from immunoSEQ multiplex PCR, and its TCRdb copy is limited to in-frame clones, with some not included. Of approximately 100,000 clones listed, 50% to 65% are singletons. The sample in question was PBMCs, obtained after 24 months of ibrutinib treatment. This receptor was identified in a human donor with chronic lymphocytic leukemia. This chain connects TRBV6-5 to TRBJ2-7; TRBD1 matches at 9 bases. CDR3 protein: CASSQLDRGPSQYF. The CDR3 DNA reads as TGTGCCAGCAGTCAGTTGGACAGGGGACCCTCTCAGTACTTC.